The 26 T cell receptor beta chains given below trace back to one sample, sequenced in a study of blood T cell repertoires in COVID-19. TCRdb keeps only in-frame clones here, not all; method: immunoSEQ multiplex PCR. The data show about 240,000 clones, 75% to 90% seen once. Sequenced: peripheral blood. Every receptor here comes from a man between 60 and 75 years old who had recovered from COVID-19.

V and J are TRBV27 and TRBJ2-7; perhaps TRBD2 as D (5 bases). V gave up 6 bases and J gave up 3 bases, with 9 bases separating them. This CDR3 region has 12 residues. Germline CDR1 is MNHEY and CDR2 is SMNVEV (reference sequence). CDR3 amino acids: CASRRANYEQYF. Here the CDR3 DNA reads TGTGCCAGCAGGAGGGCTAACTACGAGCAGTACTTC.

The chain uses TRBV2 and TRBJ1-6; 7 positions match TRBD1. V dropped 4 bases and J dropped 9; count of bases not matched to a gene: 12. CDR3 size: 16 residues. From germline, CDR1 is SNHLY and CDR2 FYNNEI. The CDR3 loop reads CASSGQGTRAGSPLHF. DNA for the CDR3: TGTGCCAGCAGTGGACAGGGAACGCGAGCCGGTTCACCCCTCCACTTT.

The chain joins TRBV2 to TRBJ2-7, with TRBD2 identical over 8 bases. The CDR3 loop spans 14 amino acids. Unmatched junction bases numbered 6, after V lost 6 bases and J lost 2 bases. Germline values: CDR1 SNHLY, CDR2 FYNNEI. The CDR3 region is CASRRGVKAYEQYV. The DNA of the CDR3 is TGTGCCAGCAGGCGGGGGGTTAAAGCCTACGAGCAGTACGTC.

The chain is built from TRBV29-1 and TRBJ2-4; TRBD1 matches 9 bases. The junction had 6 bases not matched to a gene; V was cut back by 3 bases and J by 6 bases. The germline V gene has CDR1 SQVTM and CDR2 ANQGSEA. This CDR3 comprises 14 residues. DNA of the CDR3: TGCAGCGTTGAGAAACAGGGGGCGATAAACATTCAGTACTTC. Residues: CSVEKQGAINIQYF.

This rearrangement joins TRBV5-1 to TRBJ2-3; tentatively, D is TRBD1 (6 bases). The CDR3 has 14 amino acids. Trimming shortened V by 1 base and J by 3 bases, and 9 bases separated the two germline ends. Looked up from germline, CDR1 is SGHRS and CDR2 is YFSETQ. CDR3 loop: CASSLNRETDTQYF. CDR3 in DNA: TGCGCCAGCAGCTTGAACAGGGAAACAGATACGCAGTATTTT.

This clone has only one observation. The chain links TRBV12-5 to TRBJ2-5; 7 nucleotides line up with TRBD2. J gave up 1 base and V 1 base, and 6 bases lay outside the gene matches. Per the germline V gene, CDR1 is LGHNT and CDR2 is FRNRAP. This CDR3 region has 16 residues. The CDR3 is CASGLGGGFFQETQYF. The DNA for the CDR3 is TGTGCTAGTGGTTTGGGGGGGGGATTCTTCCAAGAGACCCAGTACTTC. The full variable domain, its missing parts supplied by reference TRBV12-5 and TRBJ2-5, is DARVTQTPRHKVTEMGQEVTMRCQPILGHNTVFWYRQTMMQGLELLAYFRNRAPLDDSGMPKDRFSAEMPDATLATLKIQPSEPRDSAVYFCASGLGGGFFQETQYFGPGTRLLVL.

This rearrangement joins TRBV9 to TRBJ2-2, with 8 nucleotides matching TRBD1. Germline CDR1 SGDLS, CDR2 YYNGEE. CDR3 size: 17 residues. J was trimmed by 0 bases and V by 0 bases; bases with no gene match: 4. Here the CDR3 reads CASSVVPQGANTGELFF. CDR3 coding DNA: TGTGCCAGCAGCGTAGTCCCACAGGGGGCGAACACCGGGGAGCTGTTTTTT.

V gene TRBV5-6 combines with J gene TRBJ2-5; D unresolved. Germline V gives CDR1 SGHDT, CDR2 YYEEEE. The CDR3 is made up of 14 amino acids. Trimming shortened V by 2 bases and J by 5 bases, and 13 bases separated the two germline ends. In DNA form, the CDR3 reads TGTGCCAGCAGCTTATCCCCTCTCGGGGAGACCCAGTACTTC. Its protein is CASSLSPLGETQYF.

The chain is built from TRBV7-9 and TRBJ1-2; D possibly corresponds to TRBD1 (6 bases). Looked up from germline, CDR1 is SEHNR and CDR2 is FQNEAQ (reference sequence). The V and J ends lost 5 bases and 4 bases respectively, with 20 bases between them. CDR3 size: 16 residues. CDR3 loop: CASSTLRGGAGYGYTF. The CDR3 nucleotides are TGTGCCAGCAGCACCCTCCGAGGGGGGGCGGGCTATGGCTACACCTTC.

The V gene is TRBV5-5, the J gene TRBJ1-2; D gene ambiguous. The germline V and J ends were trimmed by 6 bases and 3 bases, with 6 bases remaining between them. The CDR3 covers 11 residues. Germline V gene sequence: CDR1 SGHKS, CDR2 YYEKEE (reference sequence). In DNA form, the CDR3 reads TGTGCCAGCACCCTTGACTATGGCTACACCTTC. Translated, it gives CASTLDYGYTF.

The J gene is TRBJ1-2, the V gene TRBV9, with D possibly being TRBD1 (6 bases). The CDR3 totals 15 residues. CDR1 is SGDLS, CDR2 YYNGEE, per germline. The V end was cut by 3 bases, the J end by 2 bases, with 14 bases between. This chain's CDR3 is CASSDGHRDNYGYTF. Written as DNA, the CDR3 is TGTGCCAGCAGCGATGGCCACAGGGACAACTATGGCTACACCTTC.

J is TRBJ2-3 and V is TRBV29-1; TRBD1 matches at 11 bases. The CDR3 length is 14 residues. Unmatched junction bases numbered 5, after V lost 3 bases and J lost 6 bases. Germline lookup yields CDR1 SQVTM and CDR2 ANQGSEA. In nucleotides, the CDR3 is TGCAGCGTTGAGGACAGGGGGCCAGGGGATACGCAGTATTTT. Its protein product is CSVEDRGPGDTQYF.

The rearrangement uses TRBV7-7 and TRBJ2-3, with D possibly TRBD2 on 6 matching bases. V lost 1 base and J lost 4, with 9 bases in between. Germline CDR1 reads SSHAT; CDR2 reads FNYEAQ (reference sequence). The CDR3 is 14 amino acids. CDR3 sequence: CASSLGSGADTQYF. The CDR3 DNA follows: TGTGCCAGCAGCTTAGGATCGGGGGCAGATACGCAGTATTTT.

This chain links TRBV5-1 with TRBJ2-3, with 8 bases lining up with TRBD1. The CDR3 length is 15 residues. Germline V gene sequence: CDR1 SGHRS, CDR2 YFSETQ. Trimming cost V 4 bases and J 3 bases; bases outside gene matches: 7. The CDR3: CASSPDRVKTDTQYF. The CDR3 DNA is TGCGCCAGCAGCCCGGACAGGGTGAAAACAGATACGCAGTATTTT.

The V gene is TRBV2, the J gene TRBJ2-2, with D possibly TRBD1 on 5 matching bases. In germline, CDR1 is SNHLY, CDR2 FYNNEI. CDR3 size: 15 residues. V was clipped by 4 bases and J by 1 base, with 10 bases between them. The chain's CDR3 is CASSVPQGNTGELFF. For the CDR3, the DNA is TGTGCCAGCAGTGTCCCGCAGGGGAACACCGGGGAGCTGTTTTTT.

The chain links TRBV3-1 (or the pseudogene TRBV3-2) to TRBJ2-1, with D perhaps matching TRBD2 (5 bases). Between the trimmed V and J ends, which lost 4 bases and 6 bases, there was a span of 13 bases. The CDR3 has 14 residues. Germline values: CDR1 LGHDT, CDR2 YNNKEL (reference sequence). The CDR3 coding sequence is TGTGCCAGCAGCCGTCGGGGTGTTCCCAATGAGCAGTTCTTC. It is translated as CASSRRGVPNEQFF.

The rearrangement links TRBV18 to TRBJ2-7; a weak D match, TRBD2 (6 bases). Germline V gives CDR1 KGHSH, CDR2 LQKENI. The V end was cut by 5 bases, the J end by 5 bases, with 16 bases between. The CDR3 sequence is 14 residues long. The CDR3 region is CASSFSGSSDEQYV. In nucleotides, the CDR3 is TGTGCCAGCTCATTCAGCGGGTCCTCTGACGAGCAGTACGTC.

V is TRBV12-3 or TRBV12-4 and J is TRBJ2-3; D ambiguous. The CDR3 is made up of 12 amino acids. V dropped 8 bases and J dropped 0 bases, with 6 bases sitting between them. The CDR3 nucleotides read TGTGCCAGCCGGAGTAGCACAGATACGCAGTATTTT. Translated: CASRSSTDTQYF.

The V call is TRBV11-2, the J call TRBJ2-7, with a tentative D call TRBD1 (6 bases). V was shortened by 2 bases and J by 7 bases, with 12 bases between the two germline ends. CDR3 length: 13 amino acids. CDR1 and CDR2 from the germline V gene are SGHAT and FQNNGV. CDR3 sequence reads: CASSLSTGREQYF. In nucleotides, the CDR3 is TGTGCCAGCAGCTTAAGTACAGGGAGAGAGCAGTACTTC.

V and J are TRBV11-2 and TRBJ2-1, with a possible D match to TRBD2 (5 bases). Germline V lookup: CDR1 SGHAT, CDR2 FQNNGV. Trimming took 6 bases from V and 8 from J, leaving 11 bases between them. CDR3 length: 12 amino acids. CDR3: CASRLGSDEQFF. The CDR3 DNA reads TGTGCCAGCAGACTGGGGAGCGATGAGCAGTTCTTC.

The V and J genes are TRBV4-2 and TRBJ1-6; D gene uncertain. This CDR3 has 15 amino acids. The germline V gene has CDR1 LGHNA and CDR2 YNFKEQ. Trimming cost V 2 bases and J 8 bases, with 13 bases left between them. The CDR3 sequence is CASSQYDGQDSPLHF. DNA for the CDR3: TGTGCCAGCAGCCAATACGACGGCCAGGATTCACCCCTCCACTTT.

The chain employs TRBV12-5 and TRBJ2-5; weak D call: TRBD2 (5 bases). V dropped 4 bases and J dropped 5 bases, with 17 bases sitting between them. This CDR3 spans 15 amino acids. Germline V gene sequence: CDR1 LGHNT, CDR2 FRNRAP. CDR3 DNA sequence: TGTGCTAGTGGTTCGGGAAGATGGATGGCGGAGACCCAGTACTTC. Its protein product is CASGSGRWMAETQYF.

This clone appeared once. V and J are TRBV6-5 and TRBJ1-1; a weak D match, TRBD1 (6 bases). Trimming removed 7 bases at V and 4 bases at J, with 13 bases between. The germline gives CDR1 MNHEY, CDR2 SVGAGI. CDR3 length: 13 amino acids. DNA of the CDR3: TGTGCCAGCAACAGAGGGGGGGGCACTGAAGCTTTCTTT. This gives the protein CASNRGGGTEAFF.

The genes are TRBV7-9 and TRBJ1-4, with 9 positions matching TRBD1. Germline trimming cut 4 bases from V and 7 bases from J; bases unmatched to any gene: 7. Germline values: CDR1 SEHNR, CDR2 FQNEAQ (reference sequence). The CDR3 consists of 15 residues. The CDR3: CASSSDRGIGEKLFF. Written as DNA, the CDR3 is TGTGCCAGCAGCTCGGACAGGGGAATTGGTGAAAAACTGTTTTTT. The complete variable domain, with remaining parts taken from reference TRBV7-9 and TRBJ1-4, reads DTGVSQNPRHKITKRGQNVTFRCDPISEHNRLYWYRQTLGQGPEFLTYFQNEAQLEKSRLLSDRFSAERPKGSFSTLEIQRTEQGDSAMYLCASSSDRGIGEKLFFGSGTQLSVL.

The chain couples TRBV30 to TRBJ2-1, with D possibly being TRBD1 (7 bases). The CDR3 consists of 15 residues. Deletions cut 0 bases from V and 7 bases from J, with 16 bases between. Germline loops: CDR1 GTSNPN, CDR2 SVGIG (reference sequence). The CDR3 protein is CAWSVRQGGWNEQFF. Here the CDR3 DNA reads TGTGCCTGGAGTGTACGGCAGGGGGGATGGAATGAGCAGTTCTTC.

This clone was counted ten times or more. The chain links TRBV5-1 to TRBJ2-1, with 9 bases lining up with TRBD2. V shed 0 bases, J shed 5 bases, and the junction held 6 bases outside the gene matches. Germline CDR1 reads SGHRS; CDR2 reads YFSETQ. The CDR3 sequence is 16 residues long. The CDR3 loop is CASSLGGLAGNNEQFF. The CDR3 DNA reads TGCGCCAGCAGCTTGGGCGGTCTAGCGGGGAACAATGAGCAGTTCTTC.